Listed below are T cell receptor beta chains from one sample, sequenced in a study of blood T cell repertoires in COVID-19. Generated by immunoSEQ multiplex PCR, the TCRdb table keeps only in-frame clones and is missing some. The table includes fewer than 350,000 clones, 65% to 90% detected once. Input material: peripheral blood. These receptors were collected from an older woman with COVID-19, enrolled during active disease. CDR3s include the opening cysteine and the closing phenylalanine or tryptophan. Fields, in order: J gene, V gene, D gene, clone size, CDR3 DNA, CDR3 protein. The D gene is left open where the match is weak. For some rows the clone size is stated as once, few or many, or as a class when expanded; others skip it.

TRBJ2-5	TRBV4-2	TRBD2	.	TGTGCCAGCAGCGATTCCCTAGCGGGGGGGGAAGAGACCCAGTACTTC	CASSDSLAGGEETQYF
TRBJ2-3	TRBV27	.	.	TGTGCCAGCAGTTTTTATGATACGCAGTATTTT	CASSFYDTQYF
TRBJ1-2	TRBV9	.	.	TGTGCCAGCAGCGTAGCTGCGACAACCGGCTATGGCTACACCTTC	CASSVAATTGYGYTF
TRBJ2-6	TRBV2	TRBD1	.	TGTGCCAGCACCCCTGGACAGGGCCTAAGCTCTGGGGCCAACGTCCTGACTTTC	CASTPGQGLSSGANVLTF
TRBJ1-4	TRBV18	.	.	TGTGCCAGCTCACCCTTCCAGGTCAAGGATGAAAAACTGTTTTTT	CASSPFQVKDEKLFF
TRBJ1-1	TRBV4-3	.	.	TGCGCCAGCAGCCAAGATTACCATCCCGTACGGGCTTTCTTT	CASSQDYHPVRAFF
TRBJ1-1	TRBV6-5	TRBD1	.	TGTGCCAGCAGTACGTTGACAGGGGGCAGGGAAGCTTTCTTT	CASSTLTGGREAFF
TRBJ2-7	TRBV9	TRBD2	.	TGTGCCAGCAGCGTAGAGAGGGGAGGGAACGAGCAGTACTTC	CASSVERGGNEQYF
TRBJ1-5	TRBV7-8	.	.	TGTGCCAGCAGCGTAGGGGCATATAGCAATCAGCCCCAGCATTTT	CASSVGAYSNQPQHF
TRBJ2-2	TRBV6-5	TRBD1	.	TGTGCCAGCAGTTATGACAGGGGGCCCGGGGAGCTGTTTTTT	CASSYDRGPGELFF
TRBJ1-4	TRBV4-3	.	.	TGCGCCAGCAGCCAAGACGGACACCGGGAAAAACTGTTTTTT	CASSQDGHREKLFF
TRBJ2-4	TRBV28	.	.	TGTGCCAGCAGTTTATCGGGGGGCAGGAACATTCAGTACTTC	CASSLSGGRNIQYF
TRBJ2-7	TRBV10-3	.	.	TGTGCCATCAGTTCGACATTATTCAACGAGCAGTACTTC	CAISSTLFNEQYF
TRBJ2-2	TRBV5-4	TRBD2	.	TGTGCCAGCAGCTTGCGTAGCGGGGGGGGTTACGGGGAGCTGTTTTTT	CASSLRSGGGYGELFF
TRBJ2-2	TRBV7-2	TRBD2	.	TGTGCCAGCAGCCTTGGGACTAGCGGGGTCACCGGGGAGCTGTTTTTT	CASSLGTSGVTGELFF
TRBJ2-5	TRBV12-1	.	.	TGTGCCAGCAGCTTTAACCCTAGACAAGAGACCCAGTACTTC	CASSFNPRQETQYF
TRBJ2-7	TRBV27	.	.	TGTGCCAGCAGTCCACGAAGGACAGACTCCTACGAGCAGTACTTC	CASSPRRTDSYEQYF
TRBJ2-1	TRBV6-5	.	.	TGTGCCAGCAGGAAAGTTACAGGGTCGAATGAGCAGTTCTTC	CASRKVTGSNEQFF
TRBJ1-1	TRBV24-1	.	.	TGTGCCACCTCTACAGGGAAGTCGGCTTTCTTT	CATSTGKSAFF
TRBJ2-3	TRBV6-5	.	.	TGTGCCAGCAGCTCTTCGACAGGCACAGATACGCAGTATTTT	CASSSSTGTDTQYF
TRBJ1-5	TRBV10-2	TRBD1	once	TGCGCCAGCTCACGGGACAGGGAGTTTCAGCCCCAGCATTTT	CASSRDREFQPQHF
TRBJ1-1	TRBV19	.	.	TGTGCCAGTAGTATAGGAGGGAAGAACACTGAAGCTTTCTTT	CASSIGGKNTEAFF
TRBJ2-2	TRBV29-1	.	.	TGCAGCGTTGAGGAAAGGGGAAGGCTGTTTTTT	CSVEERGRLFF
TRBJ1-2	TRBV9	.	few	TGTGCCAGCAGCCTCCGATGGGCAGACCCCTTAGGCTACACCTTC	CASSLRWADPLGYTF
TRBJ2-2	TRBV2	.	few	TGTGCCAGCAAGGACACTGGTAACACCGGGGAGCTGTTTTTT	CASKDTGNTGELFF
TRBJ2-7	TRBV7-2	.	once	TGTGCCAGCAGTTCCCGGGCGGGGGCTCTTTACGAGCAGTACTTC	CASSSRAGALYEQYF
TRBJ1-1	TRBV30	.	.	TGTGCCTGGAGTCTCGGGGCAGGGGTGGGGTTGGCTTTCTTT	CAWSLGAGVGLAFF
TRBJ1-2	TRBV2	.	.	TGTGCCAGCAGTGAAGCTATCCTCTATGGCTACACCTTC	CASSEAILYGYTF
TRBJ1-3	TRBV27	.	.	TGTGCCAGCAGACCCGACCACTACCGCAACACCATATATTTT	CASRPDHYRNTIYF
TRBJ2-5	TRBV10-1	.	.	TGCGCCAGCAGTGAAACCGGGACAGCGGGGACCCAGTACTTC	CASSETGTAGTQYF
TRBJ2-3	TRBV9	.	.	TGTGCCAGCAGCGTAGCACAGGGAGGGACAGATACGCAGTATTTT	CASSVAQGGTDTQYF
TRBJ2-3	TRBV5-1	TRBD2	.	TGCGCCAGCAGCTTGGGCGGGGGGTCGGACACAGATACGCAGTATTTT	CASSLGGGSDTDTQYF
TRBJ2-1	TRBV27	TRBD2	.	TGTGCCAGCAGTCCCTGGACTAGCGGTATCAATGAGCAGTTCTTC	CASSPWTSGINEQFF
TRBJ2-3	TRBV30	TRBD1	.	TGTGCCTGGAGTATATGGGACAGAAGCACAGATACGCAGTATTTT	CAWSIWDRSTDTQYF
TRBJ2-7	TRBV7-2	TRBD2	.	TGTGCCAGCAGACGACGGAGCGGGGGGGCATACGAGCAGTACTTC	CASRRRSGGAYEQYF
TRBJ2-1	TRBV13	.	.	TGTGCCAGCAGCTACTTGGCTAGCGATTACAATGAGCAGTTCTTC	CASSYLASDYNEQFF
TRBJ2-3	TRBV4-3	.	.	TGCGCCAGCCGGCCTTCGGCAGGGTCTAGCACAGATACGCAGTATTTT	CASRPSAGSSTDTQYF
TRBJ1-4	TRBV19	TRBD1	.	TGTGCCAGTAGTAGAGCCCGAGGACAGGTAGACGAAAAACTGTTTTTT	CASSRARGQVDEKLFF
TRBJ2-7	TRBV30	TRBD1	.	TGTGCCTGGAGTGTAATCAGCCTAGACAGGGCCGAGCAGTACTTC	CAWSVISLDRAEQYF
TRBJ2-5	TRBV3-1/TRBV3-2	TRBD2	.	TGTGCCAGCAGCCTATATAGCCTAGCGGGGGGGTGGGAGACCCAGTACTTC	CASSLYSLAGGWETQYF
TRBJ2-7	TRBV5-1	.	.	TGCGCCAGCAGCGAGGGCTACGAGCAGTACTTC	CASSEGYEQYF
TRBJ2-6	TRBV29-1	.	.	TGCAGCGTTGTCGACAGGTTTACCTCTGGGGCCAACGTCCTGACTTTC	CSVVDRFTSGANVLTF
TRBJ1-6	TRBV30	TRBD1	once	TGTGCCTGGAGGGATAGACAGGGAGTCTATAATTCACCCCTCCACTTT	CAWRDRQGVYNSPLHF
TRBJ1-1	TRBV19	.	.	TGTGCCAGTAGTATCGGTAGAGGCACTGAAGCTTTCTTT	CASSIGRGTEAFF
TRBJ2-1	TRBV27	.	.	TGTGCCAGCAGTCCGCGGGACAGCCTCTCCTACAATGAGCAGTTCTTC	CASSPRDSLSYNEQFF
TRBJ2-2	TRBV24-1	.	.	TGTGCCACCAGTGAATACAGGGTGGGAACCGGGGAGCTGTTTTTT	CATSEYRVGTGELFF
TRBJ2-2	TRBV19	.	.	TGTGCCAGTAGTTCTGGACGGGGGACCGGGGAGCTGTTTTTT	CASSSGRGTGELFF
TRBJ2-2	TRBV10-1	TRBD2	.	TGCGCCAGCAGTGATCCCGGGGGGACGAACACCGGGGAGCTGTTTTTT	CASSDPGGTNTGELFF
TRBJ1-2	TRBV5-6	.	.	TGTGCCAGCAGCCCGGTGACAGCACCCTATGGCTACACCTTC	CASSPVTAPYGYTF
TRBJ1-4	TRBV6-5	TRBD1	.	TGTGCCAGCAGTTGCGGACAGGGAGAAACTAATGAAAAACTGTTTTTT	CASSCGQGETNEKLFF
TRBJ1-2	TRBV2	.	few	TGTGCCAGCAGTGCGACGACCACGGCCTGGCTCCGGGCCTTC	CASSATTTAWLRAF
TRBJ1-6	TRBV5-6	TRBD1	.	TGTGCCAGCAGCTTGGAATCGGACAGGGGGAATTCACCCCTCCACTTT	CASSLESDRGNSPLHF
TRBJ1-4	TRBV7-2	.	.	TGTGCCAGCAGCTTGGGAGCCGTTGAAAAACTGTTTTTT	CASSLGAVEKLFF